These 24 T cell receptor beta chains came from one sample sequenced in a study of identical twins. TCRdb passed the 5' RACE reads through MiXCR, listing each CDR3 protein once. Altogether some 790,000 distinct CDR3 sequences are present, about 20% being singletons, with the ten largest covering about 12%. These data also formed part of another study, on T cells expressing NK-cell markers.

The sequenced sample was PBMCs. Receptors originate from a woman aged 18 to 35 in good health.

The chain joins TRBV5-1 to TRBJ2-1; TRBD2 matches 11 bases. The CDR3 sequence is 15 residues long. Germline V gene data show CDR1 as SGHRS and CDR2 as YFSETQ. J was trimmed by 10 bases and V by 9 bases; bases with no gene match: 15. The CDR3 DNA follows: TGCGCCACGACCTCCAGACTAGCGGGATCTGGGGAGCAGTTCTTC. Its protein is CATTSRLAGSGEQFF. Using reference TRBV5-1 and TRBJ2-1 for the parts outside the CDR3, the full variable domain is KAGVTQTPRYLIKTRGQQVTLSCSPISGHRSVSWYQQTPGQGLQFLFEYFSETQRNKGNFPGRFSGRQFSNSRSEMNVSTLELGDSALYLCATTSRLAGSGEQFFGPGTRLTVL.

The chain recombines TRBV7-9 with TRBJ1-1; D unclear. Germline V gene sequence: CDR1 SEHNR, CDR2 FQNEAQ (reference sequence). CDR3 length: 12 residues. V lost 1 base and J 5 bases, leaving 5 bases between the germline ends. In nucleotides, the CDR3 is TGTGCCAGCAGCTTAGTTCAGACTGAAGCTTTCTTT. Its protein is CASSLVQTEAFF.

This clonotype was picked up a small number of times. This rearrangement joins TRBV12-3 or TRBV12-4 to TRBJ2-6, with unresolved D. This CDR3 spans 16 amino acids. V was shortened by 2 bases and J by 1 base, with 9 bases between the two germline ends. The CDR3 protein is CASSLTPISGANVLTF. The CDR3 DNA sequence: TGTGCCAGCAGTTTAACGCCGATTTCTGGGGCCAACGTCCTGACTTTC.

At least ten counts were recorded for this clonotype. The V call is TRBV7-9, the J call TRBJ1-2, with a weak D call TRBD1 (5 bases). Germline V CDR1 and CDR2: SEHNR, FQNEAQ (reference sequence). V lost 5 bases and J 3 bases, leaving 16 bases between the germline ends. There are 15 residues in the CDR3. The CDR3 sequence: CASSRGTLEDYGYTF. Here the CDR3 DNA reads TGTGCCAGCAGCCGCGGGACCTTGGAGGACTATGGCTACACCTTC.

The chain recombines TRBV12-3 or TRBV12-4 with TRBJ2-3, with D hard to call. V gave up 8 bases and J gave up 4 bases, with 7 bases separating them. CDR3 size: 11 residues. The CDR3 spells CASGIADTQYF. CDR3 nucleotide sequence: TGTGCCAGCGGAATTGCAGATACGCAGTATTTT.

In DNA, the CDR3 is TGTGCCAGCAGCGTAGCAAGTAGCGGGAGTTACAATGAGCAGTTCTTC. It encodes CASSVASSGSYNEQFF. The chain employs TRBV9 and TRBJ2-1; 9 bases agree with TRBD2. The CDR3 is made up of 16 amino acids. Germline V gene lookup returns CDR1 SGDLS and CDR2 YYNGEE. V lost 0 bases, J lost 4 bases, and 5 bases stayed unmatched.

This clonotype was seen more than once but under ten times. This chain links TRBV29-1 with TRBJ2-7; D tentatively fits TRBD1 or TRBD2 (5 bases each). Germline values: CDR1 SQVTM, CDR2 ANQGSEA. This CDR3 has 13 residues. Trimming took 8 bases from V and 1 from J, leaving 15 bases between them. CDR3 coding DNA: TGCAGCCTAAGGGACGATCGGTCCTACGAGCAGTACTTC. This gives the protein CSLRDDRSYEQYF.

This clonotype was detected only once. The V call is TRBV6-2 or TRBV6-3, the J call TRBJ2-5; maybe TRBD1 (6 bases). The V gene's germline CDR1 is MNHEY and CDR2 SVGEGT. This CDR3 region has 14 residues. Trimming took 6 bases from V and 5 from J, leaving 16 bases between them. Here the CDR3 reads CASRLQGRAETQYF. The CDR3 nucleotides read TGTGCCAGCAGATTACAGGGCCGGGCGGAGACCCAGTACTTC.

This clonotype appeared a few times. The rearrangement links TRBV20-1 to TRBJ1-5; TRBD1 is a possible D gene (5 bases). The CDR3 extends over 14 amino acids. The germline V and J ends were trimmed by 3 bases and 9 bases, with 18 bases remaining between them. The germline gives CDR1 DFQATT, CDR2 SNEGSKA (reference sequence). The CDR3 reads CSARGGTGKLPQHF. CDR3 sequence (DNA): TGCAGTGCTAGGGGGGGGACGGGGAAACTGCCCCAGCATTTT.

The chain carries TRBV5-1 and TRBJ1-1; D ambiguous. The length of the CDR3 is 16 residues. Trimming removed 4 bases from V and 0 bases from J, with 16 bases in between. Germline assignment: CDR1 SGHRS and CDR2 YFSETQ. The CDR3 is CASSLGLAEVNTEAFF. Here the CDR3 DNA reads TGCGCCAGCAGCCTTGGCCTTGCGGAGGTGAACACTGAAGCTTTCTTT.

The CDR3 spells CSARGQANEQYF. The CDR3 DNA follows: TGCAGTGCTAGAGGACAGGCGAACGAGCAGTACTTC. The rearrangement uses TRBV20-1 and TRBJ2-7; tentative D call: TRBD1 (6 bases). The CDR3 is made up of 12 amino acids. Trimming cost V 1 base and J 5 bases, with 9 bases left between them. Germline V lookup: CDR1 DFQATT, CDR2 SNEGSKA (reference sequence).

This clonotype was seen a few times. The gene calls are TRBV29-1 and TRBJ1-4; unclear D gene. This CDR3 comprises 13 residues. From germline, CDR1 is SQVTM and CDR2 ANQGSEA. The V end was cut by 6 bases, the J end by 4 bases, with 12 bases between. CDR3 region: CSVLPGGNEKLFF. CDR3 coding DNA: TGCAGCGTCCTCCCGGGTGGTAATGAAAAACTGTTTTTT.

This clonotype was seen more than once but under ten times. This sequence joins TRBV29-1 and TRBJ2-5; 7 nucleotides agree with TRBD2. The V and J ends lost 1 base and 4 bases, in that order; junction bases with no gene match: 0. Germline CDR1 SQVTM, CDR2 ANQGSEA. The CDR3 runs 12 residues. DNA for the CDR3: TGCAGCGTTGAAGGACTAGCAGAGACCCAGTACTTC. Residues: CSVEGLAETQYF.

There are a few counts of this clonotype. The chain couples TRBV7-2 to TRBJ2-7, with D perhaps matching TRBD2 (6 bases). The CDR3 spans 14 residues. The V end was cut by 1 base, the J end by 4 bases, with 11 bases between. CDR1 and CDR2 from the germline V gene are SGHTA and FQGNSA. The CDR3 DNA reads as TGTGCCAGCAGCTTAGGCGGGAATAATTACGAGCAGTACTTC. The encoded protein is CASSLGGNNYEQYF.

This clonotype was observed a handful of times. The chain is built from TRBV20-1 and TRBJ2-7; D perhaps matches TRBD2 (6 bases). CDR1 and CDR2 (germline): DFQATT, SNEGSKA (reference sequence). Trimming left V 2 bases short and J 5 bases short, with 10 bases between. CDR3 length: 12 amino acids. As DNA, the CDR3 is TGCAGTGCTAGAAGGGACTCTGACGAGCAGTACTTC. Residues: CSARRDSDEQYF.

This clonotype came up many times. The V gene is TRBV7-2, the J gene TRBJ2-5; D perhaps matches TRBD1 (6 bases). Trimming shortened V by 3 bases and J by 13 bases, and 15 bases separated the two germline ends. The CDR3 contains 12 residues. The germline CDR1 and CDR2 sequences are SGHTA and FQGNSA. The CDR3 nucleotides are TGTGCCAGCAGCTTTATCAGGACAGAGTGGTACTTC. Its translation: CASSFIRTEWYF.

V gene TRBV7-6 combines with J gene TRBJ2-5, with a possible D match to TRBD2 (6 bases). Trimming pared 2 bases from V and 5 bases from J, leaving 21 bases between. The length of the CDR3 is 17 residues. Germline loops: CDR1 SGHVS, CDR2 FNYEAQ. CDR3 residues: CASSLLPGLASGETQYF. DNA of the CDR3: TGTGCCAGCAGCTTACTCCCGGGACTCGCCTCGGGGGAGACCCAGTACTTC. The full variable domain, rest sourced from reference TRBV7-6 and TRBJ2-5, is GAGVSQSPRYKVTKRGQDVALRCDPISGHVSLYWYRQALGQGPEFLTYFNYEAQQDKSGLPNDRFSAERPEGSISTLTIQRTEQRDSAMYRCASSLLPGLASGETQYFGPGTRLLVL.

This chain links TRBV5-1 with TRBJ2-3, with D perhaps TRBD1 or TRBD2 (7 bases each). Germline lookup yields CDR1 SGHRS and CDR2 YFSETQ. Trimming pared 5 bases from V and 4 bases from J, leaving 23 bases between. CDR3 length equals 17 residues. In DNA, the CDR3 is TGCGCCAGCAGACCGCCCGGGGAGGGGGCAGGGGCAGATACGCAGTATTTT. This translates into CASRPPGEGAGADTQYF.

This clonotype has just a few counts. The chain uses TRBV6-5 and TRBJ2-1; perhaps TRBD2 as D (5 bases). This CDR3 contains 14 residues. The germline gives CDR1 MNHEY, CDR2 SVGAGI. V was cut by 5 bases and J by 5 bases, with 13 bases left in between. Written as DNA, the CDR3 is TGTGCCAGCAGTCCAACTCGACTAAACAATGAGCAGTTCTTC. This translates into CASSPTRLNNEQFF.

This clonotype has only a few counts. J is TRBJ1-4 and V is TRBV5-1; D gene ambiguous. This CDR3 has 15 amino acids. V was clipped by 2 bases and J by 7 bases, with 15 bases between them. Per germline, CDR1 SGHRS and CDR2 YFSETQ. The CDR3, as DNA: TGCGCCAGCAGCTTATGGTCGACTAATCGTGAAAAACTGTTTTTT. Its protein product is CASSLWSTNREKLFF. The entire variable domain, with the rest obtained from reference TRBV5-1 and TRBJ1-4, is as follows: KAGVTQTPRYLIKTRGQQVTLSCSPISGHRSVSWYQQTPGQGLQFLFEYFSETQRNKGNFPGRFSGRQFSNSRSEMNVSTLELGDSALYLCASSLWSTNREKLFFGSGTQLSVL.

V is TRBV20-1 and J is TRBJ2-5; unclear D gene. The CDR3 sequence is 14 residues long. Germline loops: CDR1 DFQATT, CDR2 SNEGSKA (reference sequence). The V gene lost 6 bases and the J gene lost 4 bases, with 18 bases spanning the gap. CDR3 region: CSAIRAYPRETQYF. The DNA of the CDR3 is TGCAGTGCGATTCGGGCGTACCCCCGAGAGACCCAGTACTTC.

This clonotype was seen more than once but under ten times. The V call is TRBV20-1, the J call TRBJ2-1; TRBD2 matches 12 bases. Germline V gives CDR1 DFQATT, CDR2 SNEGSKA (reference sequence). The CDR3 contains 13 residues. V trimming: 8 bases; J trimming: 4 bases; junction bases outside the gene matches: 3. CDR3 loop: CSPTSGSYNEQFF. The DNA for the CDR3 is TGCAGTCCGACTAGCGGGAGTTACAATGAGCAGTTCTTC.

This clonotype showed up just a few times. This rearrangement joins TRBV6-1 to TRBJ1-5, with unresolved D. Germline V gives CDR1 MNHNS, CDR2 SASEGT. Trimming shortened V by 4 bases and J by 3 bases, and 4 bases separated the two germline ends. The CDR3 spans 12 residues. The DNA for the CDR3 is TGTGCCAGCAGTGCTTACAATCAGCCCCAGCATTTT. Its protein is CASSAYNQPQHF.

Points on this clonotype: Mismatch with germline at one junction end may stem from a read error. V is TRBV7-9 and J is TRBJ1-6, with a tentative D call TRBD1 (5 bases). Germline V gives CDR1 SEHNR, CDR2 FQNEAQ (reference sequence). The CDR3 is 15 amino acids. DNA of the CDR3: TGTGCCAGCACCTTAATGGGGCGCTTGGGTTCACCCCTCCACTTT. Translated: CASTLMGRLGSPLHF. Full variable domain (remainder filled in from reference TRBV7-9 and TRBJ1-6): DTGVSQNPRHKITKRGQNVTFRCDPISEHNRLYWYRQTLGQGPEFLTYFQNEAQLEKSRLLSDRFSAERPKGSFSTLEIQRTEQGDSAMYLCASTLMGRLGSPLHFGNGTRLTVT.